This passage covers 4 T cell receptor beta chains from one sample sequenced in a study of T cell responses to AZD1222 COVID-19 vaccine. Clones were read by immunoSEQ multiplex PCR, and TCRdb kept only the in-frame ones, dropping some. The table shows about 110,000 clones, with roughly 82% occurring only once. The specimen was peripheral blood, collected on day 0 of AZD1222 vaccination. These receptor sequences come from an adult in good health.

The rearrangement uses TRBV5-1 and TRBJ1-1; 8 nucleotides match TRBD1. Germline V gene lookup returns CDR1 SGHRS and CDR2 YFSETQ. Unmatched junction bases numbered 12, after V lost 3 bases and J lost 11 bases. The CDR3 loop spans 14 amino acids. CDR3 in amino acids: CASSSPLQTGVAFF. The CDR3 nucleotides are TGCGCCAGCAGCTCGCCGCTACAGACAGGGGTTGCTTTCTTT.

The rearrangement joins TRBV2 to TRBJ2-1; no clear D gene. Germline V gene sequence: CDR1 SNHLY, CDR2 FYNNEI. V lost 4 bases to trimming and J lost 5 bases, with 9 bases between them. CDR3 size: 13 residues. CDR3 coding DNA: TGTGCCAGCAGTGTAGCCCAAGACAATGAGCAGTTCTTC. This codes for CASSVAQDNEQFF.

This clone was found once. J is TRBJ2-2 and V is TRBV7-9; D might be TRBD1 (6 bases). V was pared by 3 bases and J by 2 bases, with 13 bases between. The CDR3 loop spans 16 amino acids. CDR1 and CDR2 (germline): SEHNR, FQNEAQ (reference sequence). The CDR3 nucleotides read TGTGCCAGCAGCTTGAGAGGACAGTTTAACACCGGGGAGCTGTTTTTT. Amino acid sequence: CASSLRGQFNTGELFF.

V and J are TRBV12-3 or TRBV12-4 and TRBJ2-1; the match to TRBD2 covers 7 bases. The CDR3 length is 13 residues. The ends lost 9 bases at V and 9 bases at J; junction bases unmatched: 11. CDR3: CASSGLGVGEQFF. The CDR3 region has the DNA TGTGCCAGTTCCGGACTAGGGGTCGGTGAGCAGTTCTTC.